Described below is a single TCR beta chain sequence and its context. The antigen remains unidentified. It was with 60 Vbeta and 13 Jbeta primers that the PCR ran. Using immunoSEQ multiplex PCR, the repertoire was profiled, and TCRdb retains in-frame clones only, with some absent. The table lists 95,000 to 150,000 clones, 73% of them singletons. The data were obtained in a study of cytomegalovirus exposure and HLA in healthy donors. Study overall: Sequencing of about 179 million T cells in an earlier analysis found approximately 120 million unique TCR beta sequences. Study outcomes and limitations: Productive rates of about 87% or about 30% were seen for most TCR beta V segments in an earlier analysis. Confirmation in vitro established that a few CMV-associated chains were specific for CMV antigens.

The germline CDR1 and CDR2 sequences are SGHNT and YYREEE (reference sequence). The ends lost 4 bases at V and 1 base at J; junction bases unmatched: 4. This CDR3 is built from 15 residues. The chain is built from TRBV5-4 and TRBJ2-5; 10 bases agree with TRBD2. The sample taken for sequencing was PBMCs. The TCR sequence derives from a man in his 60s in good health and CMV-seropositive. This chain's CDR3 is CASSAGLAAQETQYF. CDR3 coding DNA: TGTGCCAGCAGCGCCGGACTAGCGGCCCAAGAGACCCAGTACTTC.